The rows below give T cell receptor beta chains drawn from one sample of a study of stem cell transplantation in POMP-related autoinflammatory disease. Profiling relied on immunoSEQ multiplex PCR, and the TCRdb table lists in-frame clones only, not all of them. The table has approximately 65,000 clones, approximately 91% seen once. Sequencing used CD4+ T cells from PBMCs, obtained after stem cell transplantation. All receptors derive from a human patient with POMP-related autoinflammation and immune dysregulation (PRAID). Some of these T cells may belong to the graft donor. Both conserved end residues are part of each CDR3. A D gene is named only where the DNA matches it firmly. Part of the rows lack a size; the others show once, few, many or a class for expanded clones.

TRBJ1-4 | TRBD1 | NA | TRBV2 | CASGTGGHNEKLFF | TGTGCCAGCGGGACAGGGGGCCATAATGAAAAACTGTTTTTT
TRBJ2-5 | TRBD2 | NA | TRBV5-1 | CASSDTLAGAETQYF | TGCGCCAGCAGCGATACCCTAGCGGGGGCAGAGACCCAGTACTTC
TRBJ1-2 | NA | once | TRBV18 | CASSPLAGEGGYTF | TGTGCCAGCTCACCCCTGGCAGGGGAGGGTGGCTACACCTTC
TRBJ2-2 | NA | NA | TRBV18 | CASSPIHTGELFF | TGTGCCAGCTCACCGATTCACACCGGGGAGCTGTTTTTT
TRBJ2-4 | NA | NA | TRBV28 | CASSLDNSIQYF | TGTGCCAGCAGTTTAGACAATAGCATTCAGTACTTC
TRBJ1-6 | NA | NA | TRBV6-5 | CASRTDPGAPLHF | TGTGCCAGCAGAACGGACCCCGGGGCACCCCTCCACTTT
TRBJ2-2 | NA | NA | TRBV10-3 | CAISESTGITGELFF | TGTGCCATCAGTGAGTCGACGGGGATCACCGGGGAGCTGTTTTTT
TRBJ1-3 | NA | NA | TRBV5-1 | CASSSGNSGNTIYF | TGCGCCAGCAGCAGCGGGAACTCTGGAAACACCATATATTTT
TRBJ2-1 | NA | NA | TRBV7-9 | CASSFLQSSYNEQFF | TGTGCCAGCAGCTTTCTCCAGAGCTCCTACAATGAGCAGTTCTTC
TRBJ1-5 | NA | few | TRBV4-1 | CASSRDSGGNQPQHF | TGCGCCAGCAGCAGAGACAGTGGGGGCAATCAGCCCCAGCATTTT
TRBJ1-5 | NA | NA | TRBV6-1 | CASTVRGGQPQHF | TGTGCCAGCACTGTAAGGGGGGGTCAGCCCCAGCATTTT
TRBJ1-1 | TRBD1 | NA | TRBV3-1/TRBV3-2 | CASSPQGIRNTEAFF | TGTGCCAGCAGCCCACAGGGGATTCGGAACACTGAAGCTTTCTTT
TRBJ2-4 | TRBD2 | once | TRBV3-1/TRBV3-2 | CASSPRTGGIQYF | TGTGCCAGCAGCCCTCGGACGGGAGGCATTCAGTACTTC
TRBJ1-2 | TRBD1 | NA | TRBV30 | CAWSVRDRGGYTF | TGTGCCTGGAGTGTTAGGGACAGAGGTGGCTACACCTTC
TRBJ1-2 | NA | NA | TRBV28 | CASRSQGGGGYTF | TGTGCCAGCAGATCTCAGGGCGGTGGTGGCTACACCTTC
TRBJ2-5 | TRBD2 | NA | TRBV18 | CASSPVASGGAWETQYF | TGTGCCAGCTCACCCGTGGCTAGCGGGGGGGCCTGGGAGACCCAGTACTTC
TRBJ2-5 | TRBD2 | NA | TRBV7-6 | CASSLAHLAGGEETQYF | TGTGCCAGCAGCTTAGCGCACCTAGCGGGGGGGGAAGAGACCCAGTACTTC
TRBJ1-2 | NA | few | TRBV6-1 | CASSEWGYTF | TGTGCCAGCAGTGAATGGGGCTACACCTTC
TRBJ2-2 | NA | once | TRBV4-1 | CASSRLPKTGELFF | TGCGCCAGCAGCCGACTACCCAAGACCGGGGAGCTGTTTTTT
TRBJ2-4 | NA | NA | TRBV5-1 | CASSIGSLSSLAKNIQYF | TGCGCCAGCAGCATCGGGAGCTTATCTAGCCTAGCCAAAAACATTCAGTACTTC
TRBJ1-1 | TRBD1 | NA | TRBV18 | CASSPGQGDEAFF | TGTGCCAGCTCACCAGGACAGGGGGATGAAGCTTTCTTT
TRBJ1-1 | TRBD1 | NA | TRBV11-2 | CASSTWTGKNTEAFF | TGTGCCAGCAGCACCTGGACAGGGAAGAACACTGAAGCTTTCTTT
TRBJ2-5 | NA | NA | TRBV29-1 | CSVVSGQETQYF | TGCAGCGTTGTATCGGGGCAAGAGACCCAGTACTTC
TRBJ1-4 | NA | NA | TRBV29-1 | CSVESRGDEKLFF | TGCAGCGTTGAATCCAGGGGAGATGAAAAACTGTTTTTT
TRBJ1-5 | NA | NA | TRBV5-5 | CASSTYKGGSNQPQHF | TGTGCCAGCAGCACGTACAAGGGAGGAAGCAATCAGCCCCAGCATTTT
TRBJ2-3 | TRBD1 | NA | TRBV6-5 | CASSKGQGAPDTQYF | TGTGCCAGCAGTAAGGGACAGGGGGCGCCGGATACGCAGTATTTT
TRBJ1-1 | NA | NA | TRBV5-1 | CASSLDLGAEAFF | TGCGCCAGCAGCTTGGATCTGGGGGCTGAAGCTTTCTTT
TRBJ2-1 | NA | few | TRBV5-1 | CASSPGEPAYNEQFF | TGCGCCAGCAGCCCGGGCGAGCCAGCGTACAATGAGCAGTTCTTC
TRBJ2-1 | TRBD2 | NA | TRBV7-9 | CASSPSGRAYNEQFF | TGTGCCAGCAGCCCTAGCGGGAGAGCTTACAATGAGCAGTTCTTC
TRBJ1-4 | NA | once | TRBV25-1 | CASSAGNEKLFF | TGTGCCAGCAGTGCCGGTAATGAAAAACTGTTTTTT
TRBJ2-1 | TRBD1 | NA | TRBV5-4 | CASSFDRDEQFF | TGTGCCAGCAGCTTTGACAGGGATGAGCAGTTCTTC
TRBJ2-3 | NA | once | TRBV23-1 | CASSKTKEGTDTQYF | TGCGCCAGCAGCAAGACAAAGGAGGGCACAGATACGCAGTATTTT
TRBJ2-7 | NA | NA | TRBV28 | CASRPGLVSYEQYF | TGTGCCAGCAGGCCTGGACTTGTCTCCTACGAGCAGTACTTC
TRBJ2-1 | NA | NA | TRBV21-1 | CASSSQRLVNEQFF | TGTGCCAGCAGCAGCCAACGACTAGTCAATGAGCAGTTCTTC
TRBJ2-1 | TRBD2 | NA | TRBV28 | CASSLIAGGPNEQFF | TGTGCCAGCAGTCTCATAGCGGGAGGGCCCAATGAGCAGTTCTTC
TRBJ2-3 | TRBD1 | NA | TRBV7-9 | CASSSTGEDTQYF | TGTGCCAGCAGCTCGACAGGGGAAGATACGCAGTATTTT
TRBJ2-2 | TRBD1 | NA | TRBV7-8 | CASSTSTGTGGELFF | TGTGCCAGCAGCACGTCGACAGGGACGGGCGGGGAGCTGTTTTTT
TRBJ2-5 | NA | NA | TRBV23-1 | CASSQLMEGIQETQYF | TGCGCCAGCAGTCAATTAATGGAAGGGATCCAAGAGACCCAGTACTTC
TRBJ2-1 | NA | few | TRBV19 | CASLDSYNEQFF | TGTGCCAGTTTGGACAGTTACAATGAGCAGTTCTTC
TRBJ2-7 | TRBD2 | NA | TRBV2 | CASRRGDEQYF | TGTGCCAGCAGACGGGGGGACGAGCAGTACTTC
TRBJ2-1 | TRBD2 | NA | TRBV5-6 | CASSLRASGTPGQFF | TGTGCCAGCAGCTTGAGGGCTAGCGGGACTCCTGGGCAGTTCTTC
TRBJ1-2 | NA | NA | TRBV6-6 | CASSQDGNYGYTF | TGTGCCAGCAGTCAGGACGGTAACTATGGCTACACCTTC
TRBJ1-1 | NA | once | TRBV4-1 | CASSQVGRVRMNTEAFF | TGCGCCAGCAGCCAAGTAGGCAGGGTTCGCATGAACACTGAAGCTTTCTTT
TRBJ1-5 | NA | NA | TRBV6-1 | CASSDWGGNQPQHF | TGTGCCAGCAGTGATTGGGGTGGCAATCAGCCCCAGCATTTT
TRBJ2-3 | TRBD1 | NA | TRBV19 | CASSKRQGGTDTQYF | TGTGCCAGTAGTAAGAGACAGGGTGGAACAGATACGCAGTATTTT
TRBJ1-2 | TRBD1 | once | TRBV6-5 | CASSRDREGNYGYTF | TGTGCCAGCAGTAGAGACAGGGAGGGAAACTATGGCTACACCTTC
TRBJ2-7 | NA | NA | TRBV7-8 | CASSTRSIGLREQYF | TGTGCCAGCAGCACCAGATCGATAGGGCTCCGCGAGCAGTACTTC
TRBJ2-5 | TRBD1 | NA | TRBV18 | CASSPGLQGAGKTQYF | TGTGCCAGCTCACCAGGACTGCAGGGGGCGGGTAAGACCCAGTACTTC
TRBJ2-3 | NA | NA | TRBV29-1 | CSVPVLVGDTQYF | TGCAGCGTTCCCGTGTTGGTTGGAGATACGCAGTATTTT
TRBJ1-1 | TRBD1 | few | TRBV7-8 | CASSEDRVNEAFF | TGTGCCAGCAGCGAGGACAGGGTTAATGAAGCTTTCTTT
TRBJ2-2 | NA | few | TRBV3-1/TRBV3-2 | CASSRRAGAATGSGELFF | TGTGCCAGCAGCCGTCGGGCGGGGGCCGCAACGGGTTCCGGGGAGCTGTTTTTT
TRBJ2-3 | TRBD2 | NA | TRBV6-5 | CASDPGLARYTQYF | TGTGCCAGCGATCCGGGACTAGCGAGATATACGCAGTATTTT
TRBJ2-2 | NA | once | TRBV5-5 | CASSYTANTGELFF | TGTGCCAGCAGCTACACAGCGAACACCGGGGAGCTGTTTTTT
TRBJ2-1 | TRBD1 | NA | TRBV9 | CASSPRQGGSYNEQFF | TGTGCCAGCAGCCCGAGACAGGGTGGCTCCTACAATGAGCAGTTCTTC